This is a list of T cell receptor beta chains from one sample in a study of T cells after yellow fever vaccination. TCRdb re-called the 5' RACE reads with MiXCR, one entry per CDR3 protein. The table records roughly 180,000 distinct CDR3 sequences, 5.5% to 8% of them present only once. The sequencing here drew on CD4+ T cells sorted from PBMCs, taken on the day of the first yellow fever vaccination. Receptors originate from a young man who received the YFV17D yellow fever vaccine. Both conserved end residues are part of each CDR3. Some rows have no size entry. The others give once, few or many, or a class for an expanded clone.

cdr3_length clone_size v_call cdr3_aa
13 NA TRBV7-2 CASSPASSYGYTF
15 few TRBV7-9 CASSGANGYTDTQYF
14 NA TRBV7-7 CASSGGTGRETQYF
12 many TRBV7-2 CASSQSTDTQYF
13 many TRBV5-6 CASSLAGGNTIYF
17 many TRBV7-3 CASSLAPTGGYTGELFF
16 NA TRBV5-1 CASSSQGRPTNTEAFF
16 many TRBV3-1 CASSQVPSGGKETQYF
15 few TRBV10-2 CASSERSSGDYEQYF
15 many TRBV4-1 CASTANRGLDTEAFF
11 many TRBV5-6 CASSRADTQYF
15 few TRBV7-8 CASSSRQGAWNEQFF
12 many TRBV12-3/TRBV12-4 CASSFKSTPLHF
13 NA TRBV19 CASSIVVGQPQHF
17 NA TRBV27 CANSFQPTSNAPGELFF
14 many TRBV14 CASSHFPGADEQYF
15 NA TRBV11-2 CASSLDPASRDEQFF
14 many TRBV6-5 CASSYSGVNEKLFF
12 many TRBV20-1 CSATTEVDTQYF
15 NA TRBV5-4 CASSFRRDTFYEQYF
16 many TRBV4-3 CASSQELAGKGEKLFF
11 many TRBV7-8 CASSLGATQYF
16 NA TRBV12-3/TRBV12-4 CASSPQDGILNGELFF